This T cell receptor (beta chain) was observed in a study of ipilimumab plus nivolumab after autologous stem cell transplantation. The V end lost 1 base, the J end lost 1 base, and 9 bases lay between the germline ends. The CDR3 loop spans 15 amino acids. Germline V gene sequence: CDR1 SGHNT, CDR2 YYREEE (reference sequence). Starting 14 to 28 days after autologous transplant, ipilimumab 1 mg/kg was given. Through week 26, nivolumab 3 mg/kg IV was given weeks 1, 4, 7, 10, then biweekly. Measured with immunoSEQ multiplex PCR; TCRdb has only the in-frame clones, and not every one. The sample lists 17,000 or so clones; 65% to 85% were seen once.

The source material was PBMCs, sampled in a trial of ipilimumab plus nivolumab as post-transplant consolidation. This clonotype was sampled from a male donor with diffuse large B-cell lymphoma. The chain carries TRBV5-4 and TRBJ2-1, with TRBD2 as a possible D gene (6 bases). The CDR3 sequence: CASSLTSLSYNEQFF. The CDR3 nucleotides are TGTGCCAGCAGCTTGACTAGCTTATCCTACAATGAGCAGTTCTTC.